A single sample gave rise to the 9 T cell receptor beta chains below, sequenced in a study of blood T cell repertoires in COVID-19. The method was immunoSEQ multiplex PCR; TCRdb's version includes in-frame clones alone and lacks a portion of them. The sample consists of under 200,000 clones, roughly 87% of them appearing once. The sequenced sample consisted of PBMCs or T cells enriched from blood (not recorded which). The receptor source for this set is a woman between 50 and 59 years old who had recovered from COVID-19.

The chain links TRBV27 to TRBJ2-7; perhaps TRBD2 as D (6 bases). V shed 0 bases and J shed 1 base, with 13 bases lying between them. Germline CDR1 and CDR2: MNHEY and SMNVEV (reference sequence). The CDR3 has 16 residues. The CDR3: CASSLSGGMKSYEQYF. The CDR3 DNA is TGTGCCAGCAGTTTATCCGGGGGAATGAAGTCCTACGAGCAGTACTTC.

V usage is TRBV3-1 (or the pseudogene TRBV3-2) and J usage is TRBJ2-4; TRBD1 matches 9 bases. The germline V gene has CDR1 LGHDT and CDR2 YNNKEL (reference sequence). V lost 2 bases and J lost 5; bases outside the gene matches: 10. The CDR3 totals 17 residues. CDR3 DNA: TGTGCCAGCAGCCAATTACTGGGACAGGGAGTCCAAAACATTCAGTACTTC. Residues: CASSQLLGQGVQNIQYF.

The rearrangement links TRBV2 to TRBJ2-2; 11 positions agree with TRBD2. Looked up from germline, CDR1 is SNHLY and CDR2 is FYNNEI. The CDR3 is made up of 15 amino acids. V lost 6 bases and J lost 6; bases outside the gene matches: 6. The CDR3 DNA follows: TGTGCCAGCAGCCTTACTAGCGGGAGTCCCGGGGAGCTGTTTTTT. Translation: CASSLTSGSPGELFF.

This clone was seen many times. This chain's CDR3 is CASSLREVAYNEQFF. DNA for the CDR3: TGTGCCAGCAGTTTGCGGGAGGTGGCCTACAATGAGCAGTTCTTC. The gene calls are TRBV27 and TRBJ2-1; 8 bases map to TRBD2. CDR1 and CDR2 (germline): MNHEY, SMNVEV (reference sequence). This CDR3 spans 15 amino acids. V trimming: 3 bases; J trimming: 2 bases; junction bases outside the gene matches: 3.

This sequence joins TRBV4-1 and TRBJ1-2, with D uncertain. The CDR3 contains 14 residues. The V end was cut by 0 bases, the J end by 8 bases, with 13 bases between. The germline gives CDR1 MGHRA, CDR2 YSYEKL. The CDR3 reads CASSQEEVSWGYTF. The CDR3 DNA is TGCGCCAGCAGCCAAGAAGAGGTGTCGTGGGGCTACACCTTC.

The chain has TRBV2 and TRBJ2-7; 10 bases line up with TRBD2. The V segment lost 3 bases and the J segment 0 bases; nucleotides outside the gene matches: 14. Germline V lookup: CDR1 SNHLY, CDR2 FYNNEI. CDR3 size: 19 residues. As DNA, the CDR3 is TGTGCCAGCAGTGATGGGGTCGGAGCGGGAGGGTTTTCCTCCTACGAGCAGTACTTC. Protein product: CASSDGVGAGGFSSYEQYF.

CDR3 sequence: CASSPGQGGITEAFF. The CDR3, as DNA: TGTGCCAGCAGCCCCGGACAGGGAGGGATCACTGAAGCTTTCTTT. The J gene is TRBJ1-1, the V gene TRBV11-2; the match to TRBD1 covers 8 bases. Trimming cost V 5 bases and J 4 bases; bases outside gene matches: 9. CDR1 and CDR2 from the germline V gene are SGHAT and FQNNGV. The CDR3 covers 15 residues.

The chain is built from TRBV9 and TRBJ2-3; D perhaps matches TRBD2 (7 bases). In germline, CDR1 is SGDLS, CDR2 YYNGEE. V was pared by 3 bases and J by 1 base, with 21 bases between. The CDR3 is 18 amino acids. CDR3 DNA sequence: TGTGCCAGCAGCGCGAGCCCAAGAGGGGGGGGGCGCACAGATACGCAGTATTTT. Translation: CASSASPRGGGRTDTQYF.

The CDR3 loop reads CASSLGGALYQETQYF. The DNA for the CDR3 is TGTGCCAGCAGCTTGGGAGGAGCCCTGTACCAAGAGACCCAGTACTTC. This rearrangement joins TRBV5-8 to TRBJ2-5; no reliable D call. Trimming shortened V by 0 bases and J by 0 bases, and 12 bases separated the two germline ends. Germline loops: CDR1 SGHTS, CDR2 YDEGEE. The CDR3 sequence is 16 residues long. Full variable domain (outside the CDR3, taken from reference TRBV5-8 and TRBJ2-5): EAGVTQSPTHLIKTRGQQATLRCSPISGHTSVYWYQQALGLGLQFLLWYDEGEERNRGNFPPRFSGRQFPNYSSELNVNALELEDSALYLCASSLGGALYQETQYFGPGTRLLVL.